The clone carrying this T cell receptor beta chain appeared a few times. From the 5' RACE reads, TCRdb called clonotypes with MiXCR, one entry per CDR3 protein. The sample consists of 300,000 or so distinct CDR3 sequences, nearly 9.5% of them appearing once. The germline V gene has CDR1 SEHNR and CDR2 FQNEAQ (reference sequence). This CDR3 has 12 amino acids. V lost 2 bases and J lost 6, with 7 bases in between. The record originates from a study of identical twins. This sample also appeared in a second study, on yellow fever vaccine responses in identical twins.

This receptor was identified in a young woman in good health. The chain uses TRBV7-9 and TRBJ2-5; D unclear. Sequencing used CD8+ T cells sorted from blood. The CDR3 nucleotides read TGTGCCAGCAGCTTAAGTCGCAAGACCCAGTACTTC. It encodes CASSLSRKTQYF.